This entry is about one T cell receptor beta chain. Antigen: not known. This specimen comes from a study of follicular helper T cells after annual influenza vaccination. Study-wide context: For some subjects, blood spans the 2013-2014, 2014-2015 and 2015-2016 annual vaccinations. Findings of the study overall: Yearly vaccinations repeatedly recalled conserved clonotypes in ICOS+CD38+ cTfh.

Profiling relied on immunoSEQ multiplex PCR, and the TCRdb table lists in-frame clones only, not all of them. Here the sample spans 9,000 to 13,000 clones, 65% to 80% being singletons. Adults were given seasonal inactivated influenza vaccine, and blood CD4 subsets were sorted before and after vaccination. This CDR3 contains 15 residues. Germline V CDR1 and CDR2: SGHNT, YYREEE (reference sequence). Trimming cost V 0 bases and J 7 bases, with 13 bases left between them. The sequence was obtained from an adult who received the influenza vaccine. Material: CXCR5- memory CD4+ T cells sorted from blood, obtained 6 weeks after influenza vaccination. The gene calls are TRBV5-4 and TRBJ1-4, with D possibly TRBD1 on 5 matching bases. The CDR3 spells CASSLALGVGEKLFF. CDR3 bases: TGTGCCAGCAGCTTGGCCCTGGGGGTTGGTGAAAAACTGTTTTTT.